This is a list of T cell receptor beta chains from one sample in a study of T cells in Graves' hyperthyroidism and ophthalmopathy. TCRdb passed the multiplex PCR reads through MiXCR, listing each CDR3 protein once. This table has under 550,000 distinct CDR3 sequences, roughly 15% appearing once. Sequenced input: blood. The receptor source for this set is a woman between 18 and 29 years old with Graves' hyperthyroidism. Both conserved end residues are part of each CDR3. A D gene is named only where the DNA matches it firmly. Clone size is shown for a subset of rows, as once, few, many or a class of expanded clone.

cdr3_nt cdr3_aa d_call cdr3_length j_call clone_size v_call
TGTGCCAGTAGCCCACAGGGGGTCGTCACCGGGGAGCTGTTTTTT CASSPQGVVTGELFF TRBD1 15 TRBJ2-2 . TRBV19
TGTGCCAGCAGCTTAGGTTCGGGCGCCAACTATGGCTACACCTTC CASSLGSGANYGYTF . 15 TRBJ1-2 many TRBV7-2
TGTGCCAGCAGCAAACAGGGAGGTGATGAGCAGTTCTTC CASSKQGGDEQFF . 13 TRBJ2-1 many TRBV7-9
TGTGCCGTCCGCCAGGGACTAGGGGCGGGGGAGACCCAGTACTTC CAVRQGLGAGETQYF TRBD2 15 TRBJ2-5 many TRBV10-3
TGTGCCAGCAGCTTAGGAGGGTGGCACGAGGGCTACACCTTC CASSLGGWHEGYTF . 14 TRBJ1-2 many TRBV11-3
TGTGCCAGCTCACCAGAGGCTAGCGGACTAAATGAGCAGTTCTTC CASSPEASGLNEQFF TRBD2 15 TRBJ2-1 few TRBV18
TGCGCCAGCAGCCTTAGAGACAGTTCACATCAGCCCCAGCATTTT CASSLRDSSHQPQHF . 15 TRBJ1-5 once TRBV4-1
TGTGCCTGGAGGATGGACGGGTCCTACGAGCAGTACTTC CAWRMDGSYEQYF . 13 TRBJ2-7 few TRBV30
TGTGCCACCAGCAGAGATCCCGGCGGCGGCGACGAGCAGTACTTC CATSRDPGGGDEQYF . 15 TRBJ2-7 many TRBV15
TGTGCCAGCAGCTCGGGACAGCCCTACGAGCAGTACTTC CASSSGQPYEQYF TRBD1 13 TRBJ2-7 few TRBV5-5
TGCGCCAGCAGCTTTTCCAGGGCACTCAATGAGCAGTTCTTC CASSFSRALNEQFF . 14 TRBJ2-1 many TRBV5-1
TGCAGTGCTAGTGATGGGGGCTGGAACACTGAAGCTTTCTTT CSASDGGWNTEAFF . 14 TRBJ1-1 many TRBV20-1
TGTGCCAGCAGCGTCAGGGGGACGTGGACAGATACGCAGTATTTT CASSVRGTWTDTQYF TRBD1 15 TRBJ2-3 . TRBV9
TGCAGTGCCGCGGTGGTTGCCCGAGAGACCCAGTACTTC CSAAVVARETQYF . 13 TRBJ2-5 many TRBV20-1
TGTGCCAGCAGCTTAGTTCCTAAGGGGATGGATGAGCAGTTCTTC CASSLVPKGMDEQFF . 15 TRBJ2-1 many TRBV13
TGTGCCAGCAGTTTAACCCTATTACCCTACGAGCAGTACTTC CASSLTLLPYEQYF . 14 TRBJ2-7 . TRBV12-3/TRBV12-4